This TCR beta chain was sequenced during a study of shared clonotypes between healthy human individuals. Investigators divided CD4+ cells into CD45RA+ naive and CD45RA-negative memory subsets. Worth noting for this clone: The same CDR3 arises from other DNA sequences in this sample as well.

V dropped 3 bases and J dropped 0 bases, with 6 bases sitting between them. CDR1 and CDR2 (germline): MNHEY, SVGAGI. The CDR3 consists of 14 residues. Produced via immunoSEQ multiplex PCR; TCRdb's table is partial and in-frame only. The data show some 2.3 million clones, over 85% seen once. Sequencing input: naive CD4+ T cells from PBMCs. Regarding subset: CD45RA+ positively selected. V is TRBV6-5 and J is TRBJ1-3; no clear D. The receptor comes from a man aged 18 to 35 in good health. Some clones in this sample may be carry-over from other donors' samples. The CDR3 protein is CASSYQPSGNTIYF. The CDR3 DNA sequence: TGTGCCAGCAGTTATCAGCCCTCTGGAAACACCATATATTTT.